This T cell receptor (beta chain) was recovered during a study of T cell changes during pregnancy in multiple sclerosis. The germline CDR1 and CDR2 sequences are SGHVS and FQNEAQ. This CDR3 is 17 amino acids long. V gave up 5 bases and J gave up 5 bases, with 22 bases separating them. TCRdb's copy holds only in-frame clones and misses some; the assay was immunoSEQ multiplex PCR. This sample has almost 20,000 clones; 86% occur once, and the top ten carry roughly 6%. V gene TRBV7-8 combines with J gene TRBJ1-5, with D possibly being TRBD1 (5 bases). The sample in question was CD8+ T cells from peripheral blood mononuclear cells, obtained in the third trimester of pregnancy. The source is a female donor in good health, enrolled as a control in a pregnancy study. This CDR3 is CASSPRPGGGVDQPQHF. The DNA of the CDR3 is TGTGCCAGCAGCCCCCGACCGGGGGGGGGAGTGGATCAGCCCCAGCATTTT.